Shown below are 4 T cell receptor beta chains from a single sample sequenced in a study of blood T cell repertoires in COVID-19. The method was immunoSEQ multiplex PCR; TCRdb's version includes in-frame clones alone and lacks a portion of them. Of a few hundred thousand clones listed, approximately 86% were seen once; the top ten hold 2.5% to 3.5%. The specimen sequenced was peripheral blood. The receptors come from a human donor in a cohort sampled during active COVID-19.

The chain joins TRBV6-1 to TRBJ2-5; TRBD2 matches 8 bases. The length of the CDR3 is 16 residues. From germline, CDR1 is MNHNS and CDR2 SASEGT. The V gene end was trimmed by 0 bases and the J gene end by 5 bases; junction bases not matched to a gene: 8. The CDR3 spells CASSEAYEREWETQYF. In DNA, the CDR3 is TGTGCCAGCAGTGAAGCGTACGAGCGGGAGTGGGAGACCCAGTACTTC.

The J gene is TRBJ2-7, the V gene TRBV21-1; TRBD1 is taken as the D call from the table, unchecked against the DNA. TRBV21-1 is termed a pseudogene. The CDR3 runs 14 residues. The CDR3 DNA reads TGTGCCAGCAGCACAGGACAGGGTATTTACGAGCAGTACTTC. Residues: CASSTGQGIYEQYF.

This clone was found once. The chain employs TRBV3-1 (or the pseudogene TRBV3-2) and TRBJ2-5, with 7 bases identical to TRBD2. The CDR3 length is 14 residues. V gave up 4 bases and J gave up 3 bases; unmatched junction bases: 5. Looked up from germline, CDR1 is LGHDT and CDR2 is YNNKEL (reference sequence). CDR3 protein: CASSRLAPKETQYF. The CDR3 nucleotides read TGTGCCAGCAGCCGACTAGCACCCAAAGAGACCCAGTACTTC.

The rearrangement uses TRBV9 and TRBJ2-1, with TRBD2 matching 9 bases. Germline lookup yields CDR1 SGDLS and CDR2 YYNGEE. Trimming removed 0 bases from V and 4 bases from J; junction bases left unmatched: 5. The CDR3 totals 16 residues. The CDR3 loop reads CASSVAASGMYNEQFF. The CDR3 DNA reads TGTGCCAGCAGCGTAGCAGCTAGCGGGATGTACAATGAGCAGTTCTTC.